This entry describes one T cell receptor beta chain. The record originates from a study of blood T cell repertoires in COVID-19. Only in-frame clones appear in the TCRdb table, and some are missing; sequencing was by immunoSEQ multiplex PCR. Of 100,000 to 150,000 clones in the sample, 81% were seen once. The CDR3 has 16 amino acids. V lost 6 bases and J lost 3, with 18 bases in between. CDR1 is SNHLY, CDR2 FYNNEI, per germline. This receptor was taken from a woman aged 55 to 70 with active or convalescent COVID-19. What was sequenced was peripheral blood. The genes are TRBV2 and TRBJ2-1; tentative D call: TRBD2 (5 bases). As DNA, the CDR3 is TGTGCCAGCAGGTCGTTGAAGACTAACATCTACAATGAGCAGTTCTTC. Protein sequence: CASRSLKTNIYNEQFF.